This entry lists 18 T cell receptor beta chains sequenced from one sample in a study of T-cell reconstitution after alpha-beta-depleted transplantation in children. The library targeted TCRbeta and was prepared with unique molecular identifiers. TCRdb re-derived calls from the PCR reads in MiXCR, one entry per CDR3 protein. The table has 200,000 or so distinct CDR3 sequences, roughly 6.5% seen once. Source: PBMCs, taken before TCRalphabeta/CD19-depleted stem cell transplant. The source is a girl less than two years old with combined immunodeficiency, due to receive a stem cell transplant.

At least ten counts were recorded for this clonotype. The genes are TRBV7-2 and TRBJ1-5, with 8 bases that match TRBD1. The CDR3 is made up of 15 amino acids. V lost 5 bases, J lost 4 bases, and 7 bases stayed unmatched. The germline V gene encodes CDR1 SGHTA and CDR2 FQGNSA. The CDR3 loop reads CASSPRTGINQPQHF. CDR3 sequence (DNA): TGTGCCAGCAGCCCACGGACAGGGATAAATCAGCCCCAGCATTTT.

The chain carries TRBV6-5 and TRBJ2-2; 15 nucleotides line up with TRBD2. CDR1 and CDR2 (germline): MNHEY, SVGAGI. This CDR3 is built from 17 residues. Trimming removed 1 base from V and 7 bases from J; junction bases left unmatched: 4. Here the CDR3 reads CASSYFGLAGGVGELFF. DNA of the CDR3: TGTGCCAGCAGTTACTTTGGACTAGCGGGAGGGGTCGGGGAGCTGTTTTTT.

This clonotype was recorded at least ten times. J is TRBJ2-1 and V is TRBV9; D is unclear. The CDR3 has 15 amino acids. Germline V lookup: CDR1 SGDLS, CDR2 YYNGEE. Trimming took 4 bases from V and 8 from J, leaving 19 bases between them. The CDR3 DNA reads as TGTGCCAGCAGCCCTTATCCTCGGTCCCTCGATGAGCAGTTCTTC. It translates to CASSPYPRSLDEQFF.

This clonotype was recorded at least ten times. The chain is built from TRBV20-1 and TRBJ2-3; 9 positions agree with TRBD1. This CDR3 has 15 amino acids. The junction had 10 bases not matched to a gene; V was cut back by 1 base and J by 8 bases. Germline V gene data show CDR1 as DFQATT and CDR2 as SNEGSKA (reference sequence). As DNA, the CDR3 is TGCAGTGCTAGAGTCGGACAGGGGCCCTCTCGTACGCAGTATTTT. Its protein product is CSARVGQGPSRTQYF.

This clonotype has a count of ten or more. V gene TRBV6-2 or TRBV6-3 combines with J gene TRBJ1-6; 9 bases line up with TRBD1. V was clipped by 4 bases and J by 6 bases; unmatched bases: 19. The length of the CDR3 is 20 residues. The germline V gene encodes CDR1 MNHEY and CDR2 SVGEGT. In DNA, the CDR3 is TGTGCCAGCAGTTTTTTGGGACAGGGATCGATCGGACTATTTAATTCACCCCTCCACTTT. The encoded protein is CASSFLGQGSIGLFNSPLHF.

This clonotype was found many times. V and J are TRBV7-3 and TRBJ2-7; D is unresolved. Trimming cost V 3 bases and J 1 base, with 7 bases left between them. The germline V gene has CDR1 SGHTA and CDR2 FQGTGA. There are 13 residues in the CDR3. The CDR3 sequence is CASSLSRSYEQYF. In DNA, the CDR3 is TGTGCCAGCAGCTTGAGCAGGTCCTACGAGCAGTACTTC.

In its sample, this clonotype was seen many times. The rearrangement links TRBV12-3 or TRBV12-4 to TRBJ1-2, with D unresolved. V lost 7 bases and J lost 1, with 10 bases in between. The CDR3 consists of 13 residues. CDR3 loop: CASTPYFNYGYTF. The CDR3 DNA is TGTGCCAGCACCCCGTACTTTAACTATGGCTACACCTTC.

This clonotype occurred many times. V is TRBV9 and J is TRBJ2-1, with D perhaps TRBD1 (6 bases). Trimming shortened V by 8 bases and J by 6 bases, and 15 bases separated the two germline ends. Germline CDR1 is SGDLS and CDR2 is YYNGEE. The CDR3 length is 13 residues. The CDR3: CASTGSLRNEQFF. Here the CDR3 DNA reads TGTGCCAGTACAGGGTCTCTACGCAATGAGCAGTTCTTC.

This clonotype was seen ten or more times. This sequence joins TRBV11-1 and TRBJ2-5, with TRBD1 matching over 9 bases. Germline CDR1 SGHAT, CDR2 FQDESV (reference sequence). The V segment lost 0 bases and the J segment 2 bases; nucleotides outside the gene matches: 13. There are 19 residues in the CDR3. CDR3 in amino acids: CASSLAVTPGTGYQETQYF. The CDR3 DNA is TGTGCCAGCAGCTTAGCAGTTACGCCCGGGACAGGGTATCAAGAGACCCAGTACTTC.

This clonotype was detected ten times or more. The chain carries TRBV14 and TRBJ2-5; D unresolved. V lost 1 base, J lost 1 base, and 4 bases lay in between. The CDR3 extends over 13 amino acids. Per germline, CDR1 SGHDN and CDR2 FVKESK. This CDR3 reads CASSQGAQETQYF. The CDR3 region has the DNA TGTGCCAGCAGCCAAGGAGCCCAAGAGACCCAGTACTTC.

This clonotype has only a few counts. The chain joins TRBV20-1 to TRBJ2-4; unclear D gene. The CDR3 contains 13 residues. V lost 1 base and J lost 0, with 4 bases in between. Germline-derived CDR1 and CDR2 are DFQATT and SNEGSKA (reference sequence). The CDR3 DNA reads as TGCAGTGCTAGAGCCATAGCCAAAAACATTCAGTACTTC. This gives the protein CSARAIAKNIQYF.

The chain has TRBV7-2 and TRBJ2-3; 8 bases are shared with TRBD2. From germline, CDR1 is SGHTA and CDR2 FQGNSA. The CDR3 runs 17 residues. Trimming at V came to 5 bases and at J to 2 bases, leaving 12 bases not matched to a gene. The CDR3 region has the DNA TGTGCCAGCAGCGCAAGTGCCGGGACTAGGTTCACAGATACGCAGTATTTT. This codes for CASSASAGTRFTDTQYF.

This clonotype was seen at least ten times. The genes are TRBV12-3 or TRBV12-4 and TRBJ2-1; 7 bases fit TRBD2. The CDR3 has 13 residues. Trimming cost V 3 bases and J 8 bases; bases outside gene matches: 4. CDR3 in amino acids: CASSLDAGDEQFF. In DNA, the CDR3 is TGTGCCAGCAGTTTGGATGCGGGAGATGAGCAGTTCTTC.

The V gene is TRBV7-2, the J gene TRBJ2-7, with 7 bases aligning to TRBD2. This CDR3 is built from 14 residues. Germline-derived CDR1 and CDR2 are SGHTA and FQGNSA. V lost 0 bases, J lost 5 bases, and 4 bases stayed unmatched. CDR3 nucleotide sequence: TGTGCCAGCAGCTTAGCGGGAGGGCCCGACGAGCAGTACTTC. As protein: CASSLAGGPDEQYF. The variable domain in full, completed from reference TRBV7-2 and TRBJ2-7, reads GAGVSQSPSNKVTEKGKDVELRCDPISGHTALYWYRQSLGQGLEFLIYFQGNSAPDKSGLPSDRFSAERTGGSVSTLTIQRTQQEDSAVYLCASSLAGGPDEQYFGPGTRLTVT.

A remark on this clonotype: Given a much more abundant clone one base away, this may be a read error. The CDR3 protein is CANSSSEENRRLFF. Here the CDR3 DNA reads TGTGCCAACAGCTCCTCGGAGGAGAATAGAAGACTGTTTTTT. The gene calls are TRBV7-9 and TRBJ2-2; perhaps TRBD2 as D (5 bases). The CDR3 is made up of 14 amino acids. Per germline, CDR1 SEHNR and CDR2 FQNEAQ (reference sequence).

This clonotype was seen repeatedly, ten times or more. This chain joins TRBV28 and TRBJ2-5; 7 bases map to TRBD2. Germline V gene data show CDR1 as MDHEN and CDR2 as SYDVKM. V was pared by 4 bases and J by 0 bases, with 11 bases of the junction left unmatched. CDR3 length equals 17 residues. The CDR3 nucleotides are TGTGCCAGCAGTTCCCAAGTGGTCGGGGGGTACCAAGAGACCCAGTACTTC. It encodes CASSSQVVGGYQETQYF.

This clonotype was observed many times. The rearrangement joins TRBV28 to TRBJ1-5; a possible D gene is TRBD1 (5 bases). Germline V gene data show CDR1 as MDHEN and CDR2 as SYDVKM. Trimming took off 3 bases at V and 7 bases at J, with 13 bases between the two ends. This CDR3 has 14 amino acids. CDR3 sequence: CASSFGGAGQPQHF. The CDR3 region has the DNA TGTGCCAGCAGTTTCGGCGGGGCAGGGCAGCCCCAGCATTTT. The variable domain in full, with the rest retrieved from reference TRBV28 and TRBJ1-5, is DVKVTQSSRYLVKRTGEKVFLECVQDMDHENMFWYRQDPGLGLRLIYFSYDVKMKEKGDIPEGYSVSREKKERFSLILESASTNQTSMYLCASSFGGAGQPQHFGDGTRLSIL.

This clonotype was counted a few times. The V call is TRBV29-1, the J call TRBJ2-1; TRBD2 agrees at 8 bases. This CDR3 contains 19 residues. Germline CDR1 is SQVTM and CDR2 is ANQGSEA. With 0 bases clipped from V and 7 bases from J, the junction kept 20 bases outside the gene matches. The CDR3 spells CSVEDFSSSSGSITNEQFF. CDR3 in DNA: TGCAGCGTTGAAGATTTCAGTTCGTCCAGCGGGAGTATCACAAATGAGCAGTTCTTC.